These 20 T cell receptor beta chains were all obtained from the same sample, sequenced in a study of blood T cells in healthy people across ages. For the second PCR, which ran for about 6 to 11 cycles, a sample-barcoded 5' primer and a J-beta primer mix were used. TCRdb re-called the 5' RACE reads through MiXCR, storing one row per CDR3 protein. The data show roughly 500,000 distinct CDR3 sequences, with about 25% seen just once and 8.7% held by the top ten. The data were also submitted as part of a second study, on T cells of mothers and their children.

Sequences were obtained from blood. All receptors derive from a boy aged 10-17 years in good health.

The chain has TRBV12-3 or TRBV12-4 and TRBJ2-3; the match to TRBD2 covers 7 bases. J was trimmed by 9 bases and V by 2 bases; bases with no gene match: 11. The CDR3 contains 15 residues. DNA of the CDR3: TGTGCCAGCAGTTTAACCAGCGGGGCTTCCTGGACGCAGTATTTT. Residues: CASSLTSGASWTQYF.

This clonotype was found a few times. V gene TRBV6-1 combines with J gene TRBJ2-6; D tentatively fits TRBD1 or TRBD2 (7 bases each). This CDR3 region has 17 residues. Germline V gene sequence: CDR1 MNHNS, CDR2 SASEGT. Trimming stripped 6 bases from V and 0 bases from J, with 15 bases between. In DNA, the CDR3 is TGTGCCAGCAGGGGGGGGACAGTAAACTCTGGGGCCAACGTCCTGACTTTC. It translates to CASRGGTVNSGANVLTF.

CDR3 DNA: TGTGCCAGCAGTGACCGGGGGGATACGCAGTATTTT. It encodes CASSDRGDTQYF. The J gene is TRBJ2-3, the V gene TRBV12-3 or TRBV12-4; maybe TRBD2 (6 bases). This CDR3 is built from 12 residues. V lost 5 bases and J lost 6, with 9 bases in between.

The V and J genes are TRBV6-6 and TRBJ1-6, with 9 bases that match TRBD1. The ends lost 5 bases at V and 12 bases at J; junction bases unmatched: 11. CDR1 is MNHNY, CDR2 SVGAGI, per germline (reference sequence). The CDR3 runs to 15 residues. In DNA form, the CDR3 reads TGTGCCAGCAGTGCACCGGGACAGGGCGAGTTACCCCTCCACTTT. This translates into CASSAPGQGELPLHF.

This clonotype was detected a few times. The chain uses TRBV4-2 and TRBJ2-5; D gene unclear. The CDR3 contains 16 residues. CDR1 LGHNA and CDR2 YNFKEQ come from the germline V gene. Trimming took off 0 bases at V and 3 bases at J, with 14 bases between the two ends. CDR3 residues: CASSQDFFASEETQYF. CDR3 DNA: TGTGCCAGCAGCCAAGACTTTTTCGCCAGCGAAGAGACCCAGTACTTC.

This clonotype was seen a few times. J is TRBJ2-5 and V is TRBV10-1; the match to TRBD2 covers 9 bases. The assigned J gene may be wrong: the sequence end matches TRBJ2-7 better. The CDR3 has 17 residues. Per the germline V gene, CDR1 is WNHNN and CDR2 is SYGVQD (reference sequence). For the CDR3, the DNA is TGCGCCAGCAGCCCCCACAGCGGGAGGAACCCCTATCTCGAGCAGTACTTC. Translation gives CASSPHSGRNPYLEQYF.

A note on this clonotype: One end of the junction is discordant with germline, which a read error may explain. This chain joins TRBV15 and TRBJ1-5; D perhaps matches TRBD1 (6 bases). The CDR3 length is 16 residues. Germline V gene sequence: CDR1 LNHNV, CDR2 YYDKDF (reference sequence). In DNA, the CDR3 is TGTGCCACCAGCAGAGCTTGGGGGGCGGGCAATCAGCTCCAGCATTTT. Encoded protein: CATSRAWGAGNQLQHF.

The V and J genes are TRBV6-5 and TRBJ1-4, with D unclear. Trimming took off 5 bases at V and 8 bases at J, with 12 bases between the two ends. CDR3 size: 13 residues. Germline assignment: CDR1 MNHEY and CDR2 SVGAGI. The CDR3 DNA follows: TGTGCCAGCAGTCGAGGTTACTGGGAAAAACTGTTTTTT. This sequence encodes CASSRGYWEKLFF.

The V call is TRBV3-1, the J call TRBJ2-5, with unresolved D. Trimming cost V 4 bases and J 7 bases, with 19 bases left between them. The CDR3 covers 15 residues. The germline gives CDR1 LGHDT, CDR2 YNNKEL (reference sequence). The CDR3 DNA follows: TGTGCCAGCAGCCCTTCAGCCTCAACTTACGGGACCCAGTACTTC. This sequence encodes CASSPSASTYGTQYF.

The genes are TRBV7-9 and TRBJ1-3; unclear D gene. The V end was cut by 10 bases, the J end by 0 bases, with 10 bases between. CDR3 length: 13 residues. Per the germline V gene, CDR1 is SEHNR and CDR2 is FQNEAQ (reference sequence). DNA for the CDR3: TGTGCCATGAGCAGCCGCTCTGGAAACACCATATATTTT. Translated: CAMSSRSGNTIYF.

This chain connects TRBV11-2 to TRBJ2-7; no clear D. CDR1 and CDR2 from the germline V gene are SGHAT and FQNNGV. V was trimmed by 4 bases and J by 4 bases, leaving 8 bases between them. The CDR3 covers 12 residues. CDR3: CASSSFTYEQYF. DNA of the CDR3: TGTGCCAGCAGCTCATTTACGTACGAGCAGTACTTC.

This clonotype occurred a few times. V gene TRBV7-9 combines with J gene TRBJ1-2, with D perhaps matching TRBD1 (6 bases). This CDR3 contains 13 residues. V lost 5 bases and J lost 6, with 13 bases in between. From germline, CDR1 is SEHNR and CDR2 FQNEAQ (reference sequence). CDR3: CASSHGRGHGYTF. In nucleotides, the CDR3 is TGTGCCAGCAGCCATGGCAGGGGCCATGGCTACACCTTC.

V usage is TRBV6-5 and J usage is TRBJ1-6; TRBD1 might be the D (6 bases). From germline, CDR1 is MNHEY and CDR2 SVGAGI. This CDR3 is 17 amino acids long. The V gene lost 0 bases and the J gene lost 7 bases, with 16 bases spanning the gap. The CDR3 nucleotides read TGTGCCAGCAGTTACTCTGCATGGGACATGGGGAATTCACCCCTCCACTTT. This sequence encodes CASSYSAWDMGNSPLHF.

This clonotype appeared a few times. The V call is TRBV21-1, the J call TRBJ2-5; TRBD1, as called in the table, went unchecked against the DNA. TRBV21-1 is a pseudogene locus. The CDR3 runs 12 residues. This CDR3 is CASSGTTYGQYF. The CDR3 DNA is TGTGCCAGCAGCGGGACAACCTACGGGCAGTACTTC.

This clonotype has more than one count but fewer than ten. The chain recombines TRBV4-1 with TRBJ2-3; the D is unclear. Deletions cut 8 bases from V and 4 bases from J, with 28 bases between. The V gene's germline CDR1 is MGHRA and CDR2 YSYEKL. The CDR3 length is 18 residues. CDR3 amino acids: CASGWPSQPSKASDTQYF. For the CDR3, the DNA is TGCGCCAGCGGCTGGCCCTCCCAGCCCTCCAAAGCCTCAGATACGCAGTATTTT.

V and J are TRBV11-2 and TRBJ1-1, with D hard to call. V dropped 1 base and J dropped 0 bases, with 9 bases sitting between them. CDR1 and CDR2 from the germline V gene are SGHAT and FQNNGV. The CDR3 is 15 residues long. Written as DNA, the CDR3 is TGTGCCAGCAGCTTAGGCAGGACTATGAACACTGAAGCTTTCTTT. Its protein product is CASSLGRTMNTEAFF.

The chain recombines TRBV4-1 with TRBJ2-3; 8 bases match TRBD1. This CDR3 spans 16 amino acids. Germline lookup yields CDR1 MGHRA and CDR2 YSYEKL. Losses at the gene ends were 6 bases for V and 0 bases for J; bases not matched to a gene: 8. CDR3 coding DNA: TGCGCCAGCAGTCCTGGACAGGGCAAGAGCACAGATACGCAGTATTTT. It codes for CASSPGQGKSTDTQYF.

This sequence joins TRBV27 and TRBJ2-3; D possibly uses TRBD1 or TRBD2 (5 bases each). The germline gives CDR1 MNHEY, CDR2 SMNVEV (reference sequence). V was cut by 10 bases and J by 2 bases, with 19 bases left in between. The CDR3 is 15 amino acids. Here the CDR3 DNA reads TGTGCCACCACGGGGACCCACGCCTCCACAGATACGCAGTATTTT. This translates into CATTGTHASTDTQYF.

Points on this clonotype: A much more abundant neighbour one base away suggests this may be a read error. The J gene is TRBJ2-7, the V gene TRBV6-1; TRBD2 agrees at 13 bases. Germline CDR1 reads MNHNS; CDR2 reads SASEGT. J was trimmed by 2 bases and V by 6 bases; bases with no gene match: 10. The CDR3 extends over 17 amino acids. CDR3 DNA: TGTGCCAGCAGCGCGGGACTAGCGGGGACAAAAGCCTACGAGCAGTACTTC. It yields the protein CASSAGLAGTKAYEQYF.

Note on this clonotype: The junction shows a germline mismatch at one end, possibly a read error. The chain has TRBV24-1 and TRBJ1-1, with D tentatively TRBD1 (5 bases). Germline CDR1 KGHDR, CDR2 SFDVKD. The CDR3 covers 13 residues. The CDR3 nucleotides read TGTGCCCCCAGGGCTGAGGGATGGACTGAAGCTTTCTTT. It yields the protein CAPRAEGWTEAFF.